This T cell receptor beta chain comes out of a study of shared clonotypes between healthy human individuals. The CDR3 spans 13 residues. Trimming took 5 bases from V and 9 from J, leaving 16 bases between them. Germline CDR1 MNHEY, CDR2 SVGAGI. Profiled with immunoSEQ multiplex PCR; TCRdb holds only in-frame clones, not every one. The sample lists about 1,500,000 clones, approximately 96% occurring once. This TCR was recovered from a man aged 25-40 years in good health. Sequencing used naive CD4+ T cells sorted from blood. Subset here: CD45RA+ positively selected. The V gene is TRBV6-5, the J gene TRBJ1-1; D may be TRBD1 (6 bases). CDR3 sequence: CASSPGTSVKAFF. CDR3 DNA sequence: TGTGCCAGCAGTCCGGGGACATCGGTTAAAGCTTTCTTT.